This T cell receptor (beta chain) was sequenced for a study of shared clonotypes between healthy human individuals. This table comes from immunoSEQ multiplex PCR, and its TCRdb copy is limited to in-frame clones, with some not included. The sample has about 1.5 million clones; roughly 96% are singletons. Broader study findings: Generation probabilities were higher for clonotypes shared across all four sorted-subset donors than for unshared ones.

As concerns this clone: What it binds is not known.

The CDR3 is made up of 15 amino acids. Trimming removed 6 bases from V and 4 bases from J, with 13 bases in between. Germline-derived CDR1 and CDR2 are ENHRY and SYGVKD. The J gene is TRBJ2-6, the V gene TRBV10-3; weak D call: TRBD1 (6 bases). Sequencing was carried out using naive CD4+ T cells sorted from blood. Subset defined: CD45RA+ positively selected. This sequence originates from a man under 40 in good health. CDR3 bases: TGTGCCATCAGCCGACCGGGGACAGGGGCCAACGTCCTGACTTTC. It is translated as CAISRPGTGANVLTF.